The present TCR beta chain was sequenced within a study of shared clonotypes between healthy human individuals. Subsets obtained from CD4+ cells comprised CD45RA+ naive and CD45RA-negative memory cells. The study's findings and limits: Among several donors, approximately 5% of naive CD4 clonotypes were found in common. Donor clonotype sharing was expected to depend on sequencing depth. Sorted-subset sequencing was shown by rarefaction to be incomplete despite large depth.

As to this clone: Its antigen is unknown.

This table comes from immunoSEQ multiplex PCR, and its TCRdb copy is limited to in-frame clones, with some not included. The sample has over a million clones, roughly 96% seen once. With 4 bases removed from V and 6 bases from J, the gap between germline ends came to 9 bases. Germline CDR1 SGHNT, CDR2 YYREEE (reference sequence). There are 12 residues in the CDR3. This chain connects TRBV5-4 to TRBJ2-3, with D uncertain. The origin of this receptor is a man aged 25-45 years in good health. The sequenced sample was naive CD4+ T cells sorted from blood. Subset: CD45RA+ positively selected. CDR3 nucleotide sequence: TGTGCCAGCAGCCGACCGGCTGATACGCAGTATTTT. Amino acids: CASSRPADTQYF.